Described below is a single T cell receptor (beta chain) sequence and its context. Per the germline V gene, CDR1 is SGHVS and CDR2 is FQNEAQ. This CDR3 comprises 16 residues. The V and J ends lost 5 bases and 2 bases respectively, with 17 bases between them. The study recruited people aged roughly 18 to 100 years across around 24 US areas. This sample stems from a study of blood T cell repertoires in COVID-19. Study details: PBMCs, B-cell-depleted T cells, or T cells were the source of the cDNA or gDNA that made up the material.

As originally analysed: Scientists estimated how many nucleated cells there were by amplifying reference gene primers. Data came from immunoSEQ multiplex PCR; TCRdb stores just in-frame clones and leaves some out. For V, J and clone size, that table is used; D and trimming come from the DNA. The sample records fewer than 350,000 clones, approximately 91% being singletons. This receptor was taken from a woman in her thirties or forties with acute COVID-19. The sample comprised PBMCs or T cells enriched from blood (not recorded which). The chain has TRBV7-8 and TRBJ2-3; maybe TRBD2 (7 bases). The CDR3, as DNA: TGTGCCAGCAGCCCCGTTTGGGGGGGGCCCACAGATACGCAGTATTTT. It encodes CASSPVWGGPTDTQYF. The variable domain in full, with the rest retrieved from reference TRBV7-8 and TRBJ2-3, is GAGVSQSPRYKVAKRGQDVALRCDPISGHVSLFWYQQALGQGPEFLTYFQNEAQLDKSGLPSDRFFAERPEGSVSTLKIQRTQQEDSAVYLCASSPVWGGPTDTQYFGPGTRLTVL.